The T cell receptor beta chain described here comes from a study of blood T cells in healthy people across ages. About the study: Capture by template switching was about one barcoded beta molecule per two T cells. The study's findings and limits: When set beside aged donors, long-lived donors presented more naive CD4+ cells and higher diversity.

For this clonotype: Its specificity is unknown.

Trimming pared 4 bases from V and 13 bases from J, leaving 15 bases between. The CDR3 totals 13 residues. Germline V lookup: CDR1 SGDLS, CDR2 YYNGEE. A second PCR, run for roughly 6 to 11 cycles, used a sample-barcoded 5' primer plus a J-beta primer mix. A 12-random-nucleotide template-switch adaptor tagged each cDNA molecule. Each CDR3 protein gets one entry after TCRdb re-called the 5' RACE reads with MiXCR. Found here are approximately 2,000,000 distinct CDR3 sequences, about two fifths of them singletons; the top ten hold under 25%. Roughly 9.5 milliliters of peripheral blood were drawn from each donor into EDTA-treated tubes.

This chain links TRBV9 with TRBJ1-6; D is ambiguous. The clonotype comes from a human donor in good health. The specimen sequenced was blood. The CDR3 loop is CASSLRPGDPLHF. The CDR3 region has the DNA TGTGCCAGCAGCCTGCGGCCAGGTGATCCCCTCCACTTT.